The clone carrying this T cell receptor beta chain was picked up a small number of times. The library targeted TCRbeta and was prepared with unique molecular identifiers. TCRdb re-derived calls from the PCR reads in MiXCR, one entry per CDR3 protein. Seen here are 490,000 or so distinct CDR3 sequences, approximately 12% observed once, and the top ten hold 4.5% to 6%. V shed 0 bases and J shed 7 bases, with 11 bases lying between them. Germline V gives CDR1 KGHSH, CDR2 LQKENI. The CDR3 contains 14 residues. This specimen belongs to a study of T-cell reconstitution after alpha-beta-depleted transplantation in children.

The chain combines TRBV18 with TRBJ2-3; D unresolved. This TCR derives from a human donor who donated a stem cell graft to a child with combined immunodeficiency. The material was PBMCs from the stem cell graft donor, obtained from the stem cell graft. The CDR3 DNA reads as TGTGCCAGCTCACCACCGGCGGCGGAACATACGCAGTATTTT. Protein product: CASSPPAAEHTQYF.